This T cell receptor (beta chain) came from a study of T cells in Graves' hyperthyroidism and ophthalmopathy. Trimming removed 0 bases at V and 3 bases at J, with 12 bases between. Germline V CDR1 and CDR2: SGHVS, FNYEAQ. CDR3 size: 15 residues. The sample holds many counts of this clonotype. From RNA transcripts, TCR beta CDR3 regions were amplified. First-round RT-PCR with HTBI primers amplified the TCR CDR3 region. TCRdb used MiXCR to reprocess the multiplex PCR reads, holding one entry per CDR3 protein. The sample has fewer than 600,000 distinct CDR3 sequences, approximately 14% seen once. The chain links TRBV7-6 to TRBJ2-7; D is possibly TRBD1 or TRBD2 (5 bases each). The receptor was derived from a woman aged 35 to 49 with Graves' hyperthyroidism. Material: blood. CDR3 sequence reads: CASSLAPGQDYEQYF. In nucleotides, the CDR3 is TGTGCCAGCAGCTTAGCGCCGGGGCAGGACTACGAGCAGTACTTC.